The 3 T cell receptor beta chains below come from one sample, sequenced in a study of technical replicates of blood from a handful of donors. The repertoire was sequenced with immunoSEQ multiplex PCR; TCRdb's copy has only in-frame clones and lacks some. The top ten clones hold over 9% of a sample with roughly 15,000 clones, 87% of them seen once. Sequencing input: PBMCs. The receptors derive from a human donor in good health.

The chain carries TRBV7-9 and TRBJ2-7, with 9 bases lining up with TRBD2. The junction had 10 bases not matched to a gene; V was cut back by 5 bases and J by 2 bases. Germline V lookup: CDR1 SEHNR, CDR2 FQNEAQ (reference sequence). The CDR3 is 16 amino acids. The CDR3: CASSARPGGRAYEQYF. CDR3 nucleotides: TGTGCCAGCAGCGCTCGTCCGGGCGGGAGGGCCTACGAGCAGTACTTC.

The chain couples TRBV25-1 to TRBJ2-7, with D maybe TRBD2 (5 bases). CDR3 length: 17 residues. Germline loops: CDR1 MGHDK, CDR2 SYGVNS. V lost 4 bases to trimming and J lost 3 bases, with 22 bases between them. In DNA, the CDR3 is TGTGCCAGCAGTGGAATCGCGTTAGCGCGAGGATTCTACGAGCAGTACTTC. It codes for CASSGIALARGFYEQYF.

The rearrangement joins TRBV6-4 to TRBJ2-2; the match to TRBD2 covers 11 bases. This CDR3 spans 15 amino acids. The V and J ends lost 3 bases and 3 bases, in that order; junction bases with no gene match: 0. Germline V gives CDR1 MRHNA, CDR2 SNTAGT. The CDR3 reads CASSELAGDTGELFF. CDR3 nucleotides: TGTGCCAGCAGTGAACTAGCGGGAGACACCGGGGAGCTGTTTTTT.